Presented here are 14 T cell receptor beta chains from one specimen sequenced in a study of OX40 agonist ivuxolimab in advanced cancers. The data were produced by immunoSEQ multiplex PCR, yet TCRdb's version contains in-frame clones alone and is incomplete. The data hold more than 90,000 clones, with roughly four fifths observed a single time. Sequencing used CD4+ or CD8+ T cells sorted from blood, obtained in a trial of the OX40 agonist ivuxolimab. The receptors originated from an adult with an advanced solid tumor such as melanoma, head and neck, liver or kidney cancer.

This rearrangement joins TRBV5-5 to TRBJ2-7; 9 bases agree with TRBD2. CDR3 length equals 18 residues. Germline CDR1 reads SGHKS; CDR2 reads YYEKEE (reference sequence). J was trimmed by 0 bases and V by 3 bases; bases with no gene match: 13. DNA for the CDR3: TGTGCCAGCAGCTCCGGGGCAGCGGGGGGACCCGACTCCTACGAGCAGTACTTC. Protein sequence: CASSSGAAGGPDSYEQYF.

This clone was found once. The genes are TRBV9 and TRBJ1-2, with TRBD1 matching over 7 bases. J was trimmed by 4 bases and V by 3 bases; bases with no gene match: 12. The V gene's germline CDR1 is SGDLS and CDR2 YYNGEE. The length of the CDR3 is 16 residues. CDR3 nucleotides: TGTGCCAGCAGCGAGAGGGGTTATGGGGACAGCTATGGCTACACCTTC. Translation: CASSERGYGDSYGYTF.

The gene calls are TRBV9 and TRBJ2-3; 7 bases align to TRBD1. V shed 4 bases and J 8 bases; nucleotides not matched to a gene: 19. The germline V gene has CDR1 SGDLS and CDR2 YYNGEE. The CDR3 is 17 amino acids. The CDR3 bases are TGTGCCAGCAGCTCGGAGTGGTGGCAGGGGGAAGGGGGTACGCAGTATTTT. Encoded protein: CASSSEWWQGEGGTQYF.

The genes are TRBV5-1 and TRBJ2-5; D unresolved. The DNA matches TRBJ2-7 better at its end, which makes the J call doubtful. The germline gives CDR1 SGHRS, CDR2 YFSETQ. The CDR3 loop spans 15 amino acids. The CDR3 coding sequence is TGCGCCAGCAGCCTGACCGGGCCAAGCAATTACGAGCAGTACTTC. Translating gives CASSLTGPSNYEQYF.

The chain couples TRBV28 to TRBJ2-1, with a possible D match to TRBD1 (5 bases). CDR3 length: 11 residues. Trimming pared 5 bases from V and 8 bases from J, leaving 7 bases between. Germline values: CDR1 MDHEN, CDR2 SYDVKM. CDR3 loop: CASSIRDEQFF. As DNA, the CDR3 is TGTGCCAGCAGTATCAGGGATGAGCAGTTCTTC.

This chain links TRBV7-9 with TRBJ2-1; unclear D gene. The V gene lost 5 bases and the J gene lost 0 bases, with 8 bases spanning the gap. The CDR3 length is 14 residues. In germline, CDR1 is SEHNR, CDR2 FQNEAQ (reference sequence). The CDR3 sequence: CASSPVSSYNEQFF. The CDR3 DNA is TGTGCCAGCAGCCCTGTAAGCTCCTACAATGAGCAGTTCTTC.

V is TRBV9 and J is TRBJ1-2; 7 nucleotides match TRBD1. The CDR3 length is 15 residues. CDR1 and CDR2 from the germline V gene are SGDLS and YYNGEE. J lost 8 bases, V lost 0 bases, and 10 bases had no gene match. The CDR3 is CASSVALDREDGYTF. The CDR3 DNA reads TGTGCCAGCAGCGTAGCTTTAGACAGGGAGGACGGCTACACCTTC.

The chain carries TRBV21-1 and TRBJ2-5; whether TRBD1, the table's D call, matches the DNA was not checked. TRBV21-1 is a documented pseudogene. The CDR3 spans 19 residues. This chain's CDR3 is CASSKAETHRDRGRETQYF. CDR3 nucleotide sequence: TGTGCCAGCAGCAAAGCGGAGACCCACCGGGACAGGGGGCGGGAGACCCAGTACTTC.

The chain links TRBV18 to TRBJ1-1; 9 bases agree with TRBD1. The J segment lost 2 bases and the V segment lost 6 bases, leaving 7 bases of the junction unmatched. This CDR3 is built from 15 residues. Germline CDR1 KGHSH, CDR2 LQKENI. CDR3 in amino acids: CASSPGTGPNTEAFF. The DNA of the CDR3 is TGTGCCAGCTCTCCTGGGACAGGGCCTAACACTGAAGCTTTCTTT.

This chain links TRBV19 with TRBJ1-4; unclear D gene. CDR3 size: 16 residues. CDR1 and CDR2 (germline): LNHDA, SQIVND (reference sequence). V shed 4 bases and J shed 3 bases, with 15 bases lying between them. CDR3 amino acids: CASSTRMGGPNEKLFF. CDR3 nucleotides: TGTGCCAGTAGTACCAGAATGGGAGGTCCTAATGAAAAACTGTTTTTT.

CDR3 in amino acids: CASVGGSTEAFF. The CDR3, as DNA: TGTGCCAGCGTCGGGGGGTCCACTGAAGCTTTCTTT. The J gene is TRBJ1-1, the V gene TRBV18; the D gene is possibly TRBD1 (5 bases). In germline, CDR1 is KGHSH, CDR2 LQKENI. V was shortened by 8 bases and J by 4 bases, with 11 bases between the two germline ends. This CDR3 is 12 amino acids long.

This clone occurred a few times. The CDR3 is CSVYGAGGYNEQFF. The CDR3 bases are TGCAGCGTTTATGGAGCGGGAGGCTACAATGAGCAGTTCTTC. The chain carries TRBV29-1 and TRBJ2-1; 9 nucleotides agree with TRBD2. Germline trimming cut 5 bases from V and 3 bases from J; bases unmatched to any gene: 5. The CDR3 has 14 amino acids. Germline V gene data show CDR1 as SQVTM and CDR2 as ANQGSEA.

The chain is built from TRBV4-2 and TRBJ1-2; D call uncertain. CDR1 is LGHNA and CDR2 is YNFKEQ in the germline V gene. V was cut by 0 bases and J by 4 bases, with 12 bases left in between. CDR3 length equals 15 residues. The CDR3 DNA is TGTGCCAGCAGCCAAGAAAAGGAACTGGGCTATGGCTACACCTTC. It specifies CASSQEKELGYGYTF.

The rearrangement links TRBV6-1 to TRBJ2-2; 10 bases agree with TRBD2. V lost 2 bases and J lost 3; bases outside the gene matches: 6. Germline loops: CDR1 MNHNS, CDR2 SASEGT. The CDR3 is made up of 17 amino acids. The CDR3 region is CASSESLLAGYTGELFF. The CDR3 DNA follows: TGTGCCAGCAGTGAAAGTTTACTAGCGGGGTACACCGGGGAGCTGTTTTTT.